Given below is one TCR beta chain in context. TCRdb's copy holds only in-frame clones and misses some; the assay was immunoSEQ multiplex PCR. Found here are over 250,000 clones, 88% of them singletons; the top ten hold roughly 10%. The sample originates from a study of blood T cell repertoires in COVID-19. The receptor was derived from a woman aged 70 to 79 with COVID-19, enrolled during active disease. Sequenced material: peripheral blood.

In DNA form, the CDR3 reads TGTGCCAGCAGCTCACTAGCGGGAGCCTACAATGAGCAGTTCTTC. Protein sequence: CASSSLAGAYNEQFF. The chain is built from TRBV7-6 and TRBJ2-1, with 11 bases fitting TRBD2. Germline assignment: CDR1 SGHVS and CDR2 FNYEAQ. V lost 4 bases to trimming and J lost 2 bases; unmatched junction nucleotides: 1. The CDR3 is made up of 15 amino acids. Combining the CDR3 with reference TRBV7-6 and TRBJ2-1 gives the whole variable domain GAGVSQSPRYKVTKRGQDVALRCDPISGHVSLYWYRQALGQGPEFLTYFNYEAQQDKSGLPNDRFSAERPEGSISTLTIQRTEQRDSAMYRCASSSLAGAYNEQFFGPGTRLTVL.